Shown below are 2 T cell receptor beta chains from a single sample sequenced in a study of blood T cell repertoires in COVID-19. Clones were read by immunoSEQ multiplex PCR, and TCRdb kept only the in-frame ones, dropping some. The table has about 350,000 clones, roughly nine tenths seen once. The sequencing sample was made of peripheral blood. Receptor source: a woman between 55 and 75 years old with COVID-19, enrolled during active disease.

In DNA, the CDR3 is TGTGCCAGCAGTTTCCCTTTTTTAAACACCATATATTTT. Protein sequence: CASSFPFLNTIYF. The J gene is TRBJ1-3, the V gene TRBV28; D call uncertain. The CDR3 sequence is 13 residues long. Per germline, CDR1 MDHEN and CDR2 SYDVKM. V was pared by 3 bases and J by 6 bases, with 9 bases between. The entire variable domain, with the rest obtained from reference TRBV28 and TRBJ1-3, is as follows: DVKVTQSSRYLVKRTGEKVFLECVQDMDHENMFWYRQDPGLGLRLIYFSYDVKMKEKGDIPEGYSVSREKKERFSLILESASTNQTSMYLCASSFPFLNTIYFGEGSWLTVV.

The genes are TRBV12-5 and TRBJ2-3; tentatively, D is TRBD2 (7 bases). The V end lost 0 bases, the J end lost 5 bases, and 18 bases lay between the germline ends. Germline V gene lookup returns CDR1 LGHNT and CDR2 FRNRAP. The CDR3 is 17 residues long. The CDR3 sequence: CASGLVQISRGGDTQYF. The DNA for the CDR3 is TGTGCTAGTGGTTTGGTACAGATCTCGAGGGGGGGAGATACGCAGTATTTT.